This TCR beta chain stems from a study of cytomegalovirus exposure and HLA in healthy donors. Broader study findings: The TCR clusters that emerged in the first cohort tended, a later analysis found, to co-occur in the 95 to 150 validation repertoires. A few chains tied to CMV proved CMV antigen-specific in vitro. Cytomegalovirus association was assigned to approximately 180 TCR beta chains. Most TCR sequences showed up rarely, but some public TCRs showed up in many donors.

Sequencing was performed with immunoSEQ multiplex PCR; in TCRdb, only in-frame clones are kept and a portion is missing. The data contain some 240,000 clones, 70% to 90% of them singletons. V lost 4 bases and J lost 7, with 18 bases in between. The CDR3 runs to 15 residues. Germline values: CDR1 SGHRS, CDR2 YFSETQ. Concerning this clone: What it recognizes is unknown.

The specimen sequenced was PBMCs. This TCR came from a woman younger than 45 in good health and CMV-seropositive. The chain links TRBV5-1 to TRBJ1-3; possible D gene TRBD1, 6 bases. CDR3 protein: CASSPGAQMGNTIYF. As DNA, the CDR3 is TGCGCCAGCAGCCCAGGGGCCCAGATGGGTAACACCATATATTTT.